This TCR beta chain was sequenced for a study of blood T cells in healthy people across ages. V shed 8 bases and J shed 3 bases, with 11 bases lying between them. The CDR3 sequence is 12 residues long. Germline V gene lookup returns CDR1 DFQATT and CDR2 SNEGSKA (reference sequence). PCR was performed a second time for about 7 to 11 cycles using a sample-barcoded 5' primer and a J-beta primer mix. Unique molecular identifiers of 12 random nucleotides labeled each cDNA. TCRdb processed the 5' RACE reads anew with MiXCR; each CDR3 protein has one entry. The sample lists fewer than 750,000 distinct CDR3 sequences; around 50% were seen once.

The chain uses TRBV20-1 and TRBJ1-5; a weak D match, TRBD1 (5 bases). The TCR sequence derives from a man older than 75 in good health. Material: blood. The CDR3 region has the DNA TGCAGTACTATGGACACCAATCAGCCCCAGCATTTT. Encoded protein: CSTMDTNQPQHF.